The rows below give T cell receptor beta chains drawn from one sample of a study of CD4 and CD8 cells across lung adenocarcinoma regions. MiXCR was run by TCRdb on the PCR reads, yielding one entry per CDR3 protein. The sample has around 25,000 distinct CDR3 sequences, around 50% seen once. The sample was CD4+ T cells from the center of a lung tumor. The receptors were sampled from a male donor with lung adenocarcinoma. The CD4 and CD8 labels of this study may be unreliable. CDR3s include the opening cysteine and the closing phenylalanine or tryptophan. D genes are given only for firm matches. Where a row states a size, it is once, few, many or the class of an expanded clone; other rows omit it.

d_gene: NA; abundance: many; v_gene: TRBV10-3; j_gene: TRBJ1-2; CDR3nt: TGTGCCATCAGTGGGAAACAGACCGGCGGCTACACCTTC; CDR3aa: CAISGKQTGGYTF
d_gene: NA; abundance: few; v_gene: TRBV10-3; j_gene: TRBJ1-1; CDR3nt: TGTGCCATCAGTATTACTAAAAACACTGAAGCTTTCTTT; CDR3aa: CAISITKNTEAFF
d_gene: TRBD2; abundance: NA; v_gene: TRBV20-1; j_gene: TRBJ2-3; CDR3nt: TGCAGTGCTAGAGTGCTAGCGGGTACAGATACGCAGTATTTT; CDR3aa: CSARVLAGTDTQYF
d_gene: NA; abundance: few; v_gene: TRBV7-6; j_gene: TRBJ2-5; CDR3nt: TGTGCCAGCAGCCCCCCTTTCGGGCGGGGCGAGGGGGAGACCCAGTACTTC; CDR3aa: CASSPPFGRGEGETQYF
d_gene: TRBD2; abundance: NA; v_gene: TRBV6-1; j_gene: TRBJ2-1; CDR3nt: TGTGCCAGCAGTCCCGGTTGGGGGGGCAATGAGCAGTTCTTC; CDR3aa: CASSPGWGGNEQFF
d_gene: TRBD2; abundance: few; v_gene: TRBV7-2; j_gene: TRBJ2-3; CDR3nt: TGTGCCAGCAGCTTAGGCGTAGGCGGGGGGGCCGGAGATACGCAGTATTTT; CDR3aa: CASSLGVGGGAGDTQYF
d_gene: NA; abundance: NA; v_gene: TRBV12-3/TRBV12-4; j_gene: TRBJ2-2; CDR3nt: TGTGCCAGCAGTGATAAAGCGATGAGCACCGGGGAGCTGTATTTT; CDR3aa: CASSDKAMSTGELYF
d_gene: NA; abundance: few; v_gene: TRBV14; j_gene: TRBJ2-7; CDR3nt: TGTGCCAGCAGCTCGGGGAGCTACTACGAGCAGTACTTC; CDR3aa: CASSSGSYYEQYF
d_gene: NA; abundance: medium-sized; v_gene: TRBV6-1; j_gene: TRBJ2-1; CDR3nt: TGTGCCAGCAGTGCTCCGGGACGGGGGATTGATGAGCAGTTCTTC; CDR3aa: CASSAPGRGIDEQFF
d_gene: TRBD2; abundance: NA; v_gene: TRBV11-2; j_gene: TRBJ2-4; CDR3nt: TGTGCCAGCAGCGCCCGGGGGGGCTATTTAGCCAAAAACATTCAGTACTTC; CDR3aa: CASSARGGYLAKNIQYF
d_gene: NA; abundance: many; v_gene: TRBV5-1; j_gene: TRBJ2-3; CDR3nt: TGCGCCAGCAGCCCCAGACATGGGTCTTTCACAGATACGCAGTATTTT; CDR3aa: CASSPRHGSFTDTQYF
d_gene: NA; abundance: NA; v_gene: TRBV6-2/TRBV6-3; j_gene: TRBJ2-1; CDR3nt: TGTGCCAGCAGTCCCCGGATGGGGGCCTACAATGAGCAGTTCTTC; CDR3aa: CASSPRMGAYNEQFF
d_gene: NA; abundance: NA; v_gene: TRBV6-1; j_gene: TRBJ2-7; CDR3nt: TGTGCCAGCAGTATTGACGACAGAGTAAGGATCTACGAGCAGTACTTC; CDR3aa: CASSIDDRVRIYEQYF
d_gene: NA; abundance: NA; v_gene: TRBV11-3; j_gene: TRBJ2-7; CDR3nt: TGTGCCAGCAGCTTAACAGTGGCCTACGAGCAGTACTTC; CDR3aa: CASSLTVAYEQYF
d_gene: TRBD2; abundance: medium-sized; v_gene: TRBV27; j_gene: TRBJ2-5; CDR3nt: TGTGCCAGCAGCCCCTCGACTAGCCGGGAGACCCAGTACTTC; CDR3aa: CASSPSTSRETQYF
d_gene: TRBD1; abundance: once; v_gene: TRBV27; j_gene: TRBJ2-5; CDR3nt: TGTGCCAGCAGTAGACAGGGGTCGGAGACCCAGTCTTTC; CDR3aa: CASSRQGSETQSF
d_gene: TRBD2; abundance: NA; v_gene: TRBV4-1; j_gene: TRBJ2-3; CDR3nt: TGCGCCAGCGGCCCCGGGACTATTAGCACAGAGACGCAGTATTTT; CDR3aa: CASGPGTISTETQYF